This T cell receptor (beta chain) was sequenced for a study of blood T cells in healthy people across ages. Germline CDR1 LNHNV, CDR2 YYDKDF (reference sequence). Trimming left V 5 bases short and J 2 bases short, with 6 bases between. The CDR3 consists of 12 residues. As to this clonotype: Antigen: not known.

It was with a sample-barcoded 5' primer and a J-beta primer mix that a second PCR of roughly 6 to 12 cycles was run. TCRdb reprocessed the 5' RACE reads with MiXCR, giving one entry per CDR3 protein. The table lists approximately 1,700,000 distinct CDR3 sequences, approximately 40% of them singletons. Study findings and constraints: Across the age range, TCR beta diversity per million T cells fell in a roughly linear way.

The sample comprised blood. The receptor was derived from a human donor in good health. The gene calls are TRBV15 and TRBJ1-1; D is unclear. The CDR3 region has the DNA TGTGCCACCAGCTATGCCAACACTGAAGCTTTCTTT. This sequence encodes CATSYANTEAFF.